The present T cell receptor (beta chain) was sequenced within a study of CD8 T cells in ankylosing spondylitis. Notes on the study in general: Disease-linked clones, CD8+, were relatively rare in peripheral blood. Clones tied to disease were said to be significantly enriched in matched ankylosing spondylitis synovial fluid. In synovial fluid and blood from reactive arthritis, some motif variants were previously reported. Apparently characteristic of ankylosing spondylitis blood was a TCR beta motif (fewer than ten highly homologous variants).

The CDR3 totals 13 residues. CDR1 is SNHLY, CDR2 FYNNEI, per germline. Between the trimmed V and J ends, which lost 4 bases and 0 bases, there was a span of 6 bases. Making the TCR beta libraries involved quantitative 5'-RACE with molecular barcodes. Each CDR3 protein is one row after TCRdb ran MiXCR on the 5' RACE reads. The sample has about 800,000 distinct CDR3 sequences, roughly 12% seen once. This clonotype was detected a few times. What it recognizes is unknown. What was sequenced was blood, either unsorted or a sorted T cell fraction (not recorded which). This chain uses TRBV2 with TRBJ1-1, with no clear D. This TCR was recovered from a male donor with ankylosing spondylitis. CDR3 in DNA: TGTGCCAGCAGTGGGGAGGTGAACACTGAAGCTTTCTTT. It specifies CASSGEVNTEAFF. The full variable domain, rest sourced from reference TRBV2 and TRBJ1-1, is EPEVTQTPSHQVTQMGQEVILRCVPISNHLYFYWYRQILGQKVEFLVSFYNNEISEKSEIFDDQFSVERPDGSNFTLKIRSTKLEDSAMYFCASSGEVNTEAFFGQGTRLTVV.